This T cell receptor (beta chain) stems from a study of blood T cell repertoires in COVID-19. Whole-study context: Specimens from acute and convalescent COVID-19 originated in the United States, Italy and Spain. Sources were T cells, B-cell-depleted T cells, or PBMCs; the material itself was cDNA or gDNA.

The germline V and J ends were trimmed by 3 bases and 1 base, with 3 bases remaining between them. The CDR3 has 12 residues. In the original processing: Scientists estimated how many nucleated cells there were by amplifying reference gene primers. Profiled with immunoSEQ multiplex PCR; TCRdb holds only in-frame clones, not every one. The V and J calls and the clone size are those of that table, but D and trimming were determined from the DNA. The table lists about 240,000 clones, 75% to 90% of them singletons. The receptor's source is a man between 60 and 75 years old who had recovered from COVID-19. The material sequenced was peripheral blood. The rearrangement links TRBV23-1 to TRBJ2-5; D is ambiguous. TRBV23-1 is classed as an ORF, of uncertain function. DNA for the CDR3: TGCGCCAGCAGTCACCTCCAAGAGACCCAGTACTTC. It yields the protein CASSHLQETQYF.